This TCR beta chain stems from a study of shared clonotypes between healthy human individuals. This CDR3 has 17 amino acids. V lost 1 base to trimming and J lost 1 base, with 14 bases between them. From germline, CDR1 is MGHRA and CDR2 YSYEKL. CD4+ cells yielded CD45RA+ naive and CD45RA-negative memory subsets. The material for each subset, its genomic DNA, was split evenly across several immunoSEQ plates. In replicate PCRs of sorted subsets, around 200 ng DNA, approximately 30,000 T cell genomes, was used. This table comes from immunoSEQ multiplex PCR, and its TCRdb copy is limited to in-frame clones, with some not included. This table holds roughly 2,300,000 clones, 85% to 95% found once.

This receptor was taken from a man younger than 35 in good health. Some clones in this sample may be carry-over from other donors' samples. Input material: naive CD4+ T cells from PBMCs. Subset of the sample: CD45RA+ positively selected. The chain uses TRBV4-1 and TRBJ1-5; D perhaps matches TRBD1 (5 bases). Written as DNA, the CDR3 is TGCGCCAGCAGCCAAGTGAGGGGACGGGTAAGCAATCAGCCCCAGCATTTT. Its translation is CASSQVRGRVSNQPQHF.